Here is one T cell receptor (beta chain) with its context. The antigen remains undetermined. The CDR3 end falls 3 residues outside the read, so it is completed with the germline J gene. This specimen comes from a study of T cells in women clearing cervical HPV infection. About the study: No precancer developed; the control's incident HPV16 infection cleared within 12 months. Notes on the study in general: T-cell numbers per sample were unknown and may explain richness differences.

There are 17 residues in the CDR3. Germline CDR1 SGHDN, CDR2 FVKESK. Trimming cost V 0 bases and J 9 bases, with 21 bases left between them. All participants had a single incident cervical HPV16 infection, and prevalent HPV16 infections were excluded. Assay: immunoSEQ multiplex PCR; the TCRdb copy retains only in-frame clones and omits some. With roughly 30,000 clones in the sample, the ten largest clones hold approximately 22%. The sequence was obtained from a woman aged 18-70 years with a cervical HPV16 infection that either progressed to CIN3+ or cleared (not recorded which). The sequenced material came from blood buffy coat. The chain recombines TRBV14 with TRBJ2-1; D ambiguous. CDR3 amino acids: CASSQDLSRVPKAEQFF. The CDR3 bases that were read are TGTGCCAGCAGCCAAGATTTATCCCGGGTCCCTAAGGCTGAG.